The entry below describes one T cell receptor beta chain. This clone showed up just a few times. This receptor's antigen is unknown. Base qualities are not provided; no much larger clone lies one nucleotide away. The immunoSEQ Assay, a bias-controlled multiplex PCR, was used to amplify TCRbeta CDR3 regions from genomic DNA. The authors processed their data as follows. The number of nucleated cells in each sample was estimated from the amplification of reference gene primers within the assay. Sequence reads were collapsed and filtered to measure the absolute abundance of every unique TCRbeta CDR3 rearrangement. For each sample, productive Simpson clonality was calculated as the square root of Simpson's diversity index across productive rearrangements. TCRdb took this table from immuneACCESS and kept in-frame rearrangements with V and J called. Such tables lack part of the clones; where checked against another copy, unresolved V genes explain under half of the gap, and the rest is unexplained. V and J calls and clone size are given by that table; D and trimming were obtained from the DNA. Here the sample has under 85,000 clones; roughly nine tenths occur a single time. Nearly 5% of the sample is taken by the ten largest.

The sample originates from a study of blood T cell repertoires in COVID-19 (dated by TCRdb to 2018 to 2021). Describing the broader study: Samples covering the acute and convalescent phases of COVID-19 were provided by collaborators in the United States, Italy and Spain. Sample metadata almost always included a de-identified subject ID, COVID-19 status, age in years and sex. The repertoires were released in a freely available public database intended as a resource for research on the immune response to SARS-CoV-2. Samples came from the ongoing ImmuneRACE study (first 160 participants) plus 1,254 subjects from 6 global collaborators. Deeply sampled blood TCRbeta repertoires from subjects exposed to, actively infected with, or recovered from COVID-19 were included in the dataset. The material from the prospective study consisted of cDNA or gDNA derived from T cells, B-cell-depleted T cells, or PBMCs. Where available, HLA class I and class II types were obtained from metadata supplied by the sample provider rather than from assay-based typing. What the study reported, not specific to this receptor: The quantity of clinical and demographic metadata differed by source and by participant and was supplied without curation.

The collaborating institutions used their own protocols to collect whole blood in K2EDTA tubes. For TCRbeta analysis, collaborators shipped samples as frozen whole blood, isolated PBMCs, or DNA extracted from either of those sample types. Inclusive of the bounding cysteine and phenylalanine, the CDR3 is 14 residues long. Left in the record is the CDR3 DNA by itself, 42 bases read in frame from the first base. For CDR1 and CDR2, the germline V gene (reference sequence) lists SEHNR and FQNEAQ. From V the trimming removes 5 bases and from J it removes 6 bases, while the gene matches leave 6 bases of the junction unaccounted for.

Here the chain combines TRBV7-9 and TRBJ2-7, and 11 junctional nucleotides match TRBD2. Sequencing was carried out using peripheral blood. This TCR was sampled from a woman of 80 years or more with active or convalescent COVID-19. The encoded CDR3 is CASSAGLAGVEQYF. The nucleotide sequence is TGTGCCAGCAGCGCCGGACTAGCGGGCGTCGAGCAGTACTTC.